The 29 T cell receptor beta chains below were found in one sample sequenced in a study of a mutant IDH1 vaccine in newly diagnosed glioma. The protocol was immunoSEQ multiplex PCR, while the TCRdb copy is restricted to in-frame clones and leaves out a portion. This table has 58,000 or so clones, less than 90% appearing once. Their recognized antigens are unknown. This sample's time point: week 47, end of study. In every dose of vaccine, 300 ug of mutant IDH1 20-mer peptide was given alongside topical imiquimod. The specimen comprised PBMCs, sampled from a glioma patient whose treatment included an IDH1 peptide vaccine. The receptors come from a woman aged 45-65 years with glioma.

As concerns this clone: The junction differs from germline at one of its ends, possibly a read error. This sequence joins TRBV5-4 and TRBJ2-5, with 7 nucleotides matching TRBD2. Germline lookup yields CDR1 SGHNT and CDR2 YYREEE (reference sequence). CDR3 length: 13 residues. DNA for the CDR3: TGTGCCAGCGGCTTGGGGGGGCAAGAGACCCAGTACTTC. Its translation: CASGLGGQETQYF. Full variable domain (missing parts from reference TRBV5-4 and TRBJ2-5): ETGVTQSPTHLIKTRGQQVTLRCSSQSGHNTVSWYQQALGQGPQFIFQYYREEENGRGNFPPRFSGLQFPNYSSELNVNALELDDSALYLCASGLGGQETQYFGPGTRLLVL.

V is TRBV5-1 and J is TRBJ2-7; TRBD2 aligns across 9 bases. The CDR3 has 16 amino acids. Germline-derived CDR1 and CDR2 are SGHRS and YFSETQ. V was pared by 4 bases and J by 9 bases, with 17 bases of the junction left unmatched. The CDR3 DNA is TGCGCCAGCAGCCCCGGACCTAGCGGGGAGGCCTTGGGGCAGTACTTC. Protein: CASSPGPSGEALGQYF.

The chain joins TRBV5-1 to TRBJ2-1, with a tentative D call TRBD2 (5 bases). Germline loops: CDR1 SGHRS, CDR2 YFSETQ. The CDR3 is made up of 16 amino acids. V was clipped by 5 bases and J by 1 base, with 16 bases between them. CDR3 sequence (DNA): TGCGCCAGCAGGGCCTCCGGGGTTTCGTCCTACAATGAGCAGTTCTTC. It codes for CASRASGVSSYNEQFF.

This rearrangement joins TRBV6-5 to TRBJ1-5; TRBD1 matches 9 bases. This CDR3 comprises 14 residues. V shed 6 bases and J 5 bases; nucleotides not matched to a gene: 5. Germline assignment: CDR1 MNHEY and CDR2 SVGAGI. CDR3 sequence reads: CASRGGQGHQPQHF. The CDR3 coding sequence is TGTGCCAGCAGGGGGGGACAGGGACATCAGCCCCAGCATTTT.

The rearrangement uses TRBV15 and TRBJ2-3; D unresolved. Germline assignment: CDR1 LNHNV and CDR2 YYDKDF (reference sequence). The V end was cut by 0 bases, the J end by 3 bases, with 13 bases between. There are 16 residues in the CDR3. DNA for the CDR3: TGTGCCACCAGCAGAGATTTACCCCTGGCAACAGATACGCAGTATTTT. This sequence encodes CATSRDLPLATDTQYF.

The J gene is TRBJ2-7, the V gene TRBV4-1, with D perhaps TRBD1 or TRBD2 (5 bases each). Germline V gives CDR1 MGHRA, CDR2 YSYEKL. This CDR3 has 15 amino acids. V lost 0 bases and J lost 3, with 12 bases in between. The chain's CDR3 is CASSQDRGTLYEQYF. In nucleotides, the CDR3 is TGCGCCAGCAGCCAAGATAGAGGGACCCTCTACGAGCAGTACTTC.

The V gene is TRBV7-9, the J gene TRBJ1-4; no clear D. The V gene lost 1 base and the J gene lost 8 bases, with 17 bases spanning the gap. The CDR3 is 16 residues long. Germline V gene sequence: CDR1 SEHNR, CDR2 FQNEAQ (reference sequence). CDR3 DNA: TGTGCCAGCAGCTTAGAGTTCGGGCACAACGAGGAAAAACTGTTTTTT. Translating it yields CASSLEFGHNEEKLFF. The complete variable domain, with remaining parts taken from reference TRBV7-9 and TRBJ1-4, reads DTGVSQNPRHKITKRGQNVTFRCDPISEHNRLYWYRQTLGQGPEFLTYFQNEAQLEKSRLLSDRFSAERPKGSFSTLEIQRTEQGDSAMYLCASSLEFGHNEEKLFFGSGTQLSVL.

The CDR3 DNA follows: TGTGCCAGCAGAAGACAGGGTCTCGGATCACCCCTCCACTTT. Amino acid sequence: CASRRQGLGSPLHF. The V and J genes are TRBV6-5 and TRBJ1-6; 7 bases match TRBD1. Germline CDR1 is MNHEY and CDR2 is SVGAGI. This CDR3 has 14 residues. The J segment lost 10 bases and the V segment lost 6 bases, leaving 9 bases of the junction unmatched.

The chain recombines TRBV20-1 with TRBJ1-2; tentative D call: TRBD1 (5 bases). Trimming removed 5 bases at V and 8 bases at J, with 12 bases between. Germline loops: CDR1 DFQATT, CDR2 SNEGSKA (reference sequence). The CDR3 consists of 11 residues. CDR3 sequence reads: CSAALGGGYTF. CDR3 in DNA: TGCAGTGCTGCCTTGGGGGGAGGCTACACCTTC.

This chain links TRBV7-8 with TRBJ2-5; D unresolved. In germline, CDR1 is SGHVS, CDR2 FQNEAQ. This CDR3 is built from 12 residues. V dropped 4 bases and J dropped 2 bases, with 5 bases sitting between them. CDR3 protein: CASSSRQETQYF. The DNA for the CDR3 is TGTGCCAGCAGCTCCCGGCAAGAGACCCAGTACTTC.

The chain joins TRBV6-6 to TRBJ2-3; a weak D match, TRBD2 (5 bases). In germline, CDR1 is MNHNY, CDR2 SVGAGI (reference sequence). The ends were cut back, 2 bases at V and 3 bases at J, with 9 bases in the middle. This CDR3 is 14 amino acids long. The CDR3 DNA reads TGTGCCAGCAGTTACGGACTTACAACAGATACGCAGTATTTT. This sequence encodes CASSYGLTTDTQYF.

The rearrangement links TRBV19 to TRBJ1-5, with a tentative D call TRBD1 (6 bases). Trimming pared 0 bases from V and 9 bases from J, leaving 15 bases between. The CDR3 consists of 15 residues. Looked up from germline, CDR1 is LNHDA and CDR2 is SQIVND (reference sequence). This CDR3 reads CASSIEGGGARPQHF. The CDR3 nucleotides read TGTGCCAGTAGTATAGAAGGCGGGGGGGCGCGGCCCCAGCATTTT. The whole variable domain, filled in from reference TRBV19 and TRBJ1-5, reads DGGITQSPKYLFRKEGQNVTLSCEQNLNHDAMYWYRQDPGQGLRLIYYSQIVNDFQKGDIAEGYSVSREKKESFPLTVTSAQKNPTAFYLCASSIEGGGARPQHFGDGTRLSIL.

The chain recombines TRBV19 with TRBJ1-5; 7 bases map to TRBD1. CDR3 length: 15 residues. CDR1 is LNHDA, CDR2 SQIVND, per germline (reference sequence). After removal of 1 base from V and 3 bases from J, the junction contained 3 bases not matched to a gene. DNA for the CDR3: TGTGCCAGTAGTATAGGAGACAGGGTCAATCAGCCCCAGCATTTT. Translating gives CASSIGDRVNQPQHF. The full variable domain, in which reference TRBV19 and TRBJ1-5 provide the parts outside the CDR3, is DGGITQSPKYLFRKEGQNVTLSCEQNLNHDAMYWYRQDPGQGLRLIYYSQIVNDFQKGDIAEGYSVSREKKESFPLTVTSAQKNPTAFYLCASSIGDRVNQPQHFGDGTRLSIL.

The chain uses TRBV6-5 and TRBJ1-2; 8 nucleotides align to TRBD1. CDR3 length: 13 amino acids. J gave up 5 bases and V 7 bases, and 6 bases lay outside the gene matches. CDR1 is MNHEY, CDR2 SVGAGI, per germline. CDR3 sequence (DNA): TGTGCCAGCACCAGGGGGCTGGGATATGGCTACACCTTC. It yields the protein CASTRGLGYGYTF.

The chain is built from TRBV11-3 and TRBJ2-2; 10 nucleotides line up with TRBD2. The CDR3 spans 18 residues. Germline values: CDR1 SGHNT, CDR2 YENEEA. Trimming cost V 5 bases and J 5 bases; bases outside gene matches: 14. The CDR3 DNA is TGTGCCAGCAGCCCCAATGTTATAGCGGGGGGAGATACCGGGGAGCTGTTTTTT. Its translation is CASSPNVIAGGDTGELFF.

V is TRBV4-2 and J is TRBJ2-7, with 8 bases lining up with TRBD1. The CDR3 is 16 amino acids. V trimming: 1 base; J trimming: 2 bases; junction bases outside the gene matches: 7. The germline V gene has CDR1 LGHNA and CDR2 YNFKEQ. In DNA, the CDR3 is TGTGCCAGCAGCCAAGCTACGACAGGGGTCGCCTACGAGCAGTACTTC. This codes for CASSQATTGVAYEQYF.

The rearrangement joins TRBV20-1 to TRBJ1-2; D unclear. The CDR3 is 8 residues long. V was shortened by 4 bases and J by 13 bases, with 7 bases between the two germline ends. Germline V gene data show CDR1 as DFQATT and CDR2 as SNEGSKA (reference sequence). The CDR3 protein is CSATGPTF. The CDR3 DNA sequence: TGCAGTGCTACCGGCCCCACCTTC.

This clone was detected only once. This CDR3 is CASSYDSPGGYEQYF. The CDR3 DNA is TGTGCCAGCAGTTATGACAGCCCGGGGGGCTACGAGCAGTACTTC. The chain joins TRBV6-5 to TRBJ2-7, with 7 bases identical to TRBD2. Germline V gives CDR1 MNHEY, CDR2 SVGAGI. Losses at the gene ends were 3 bases for V and 3 bases for J; bases not matched to a gene: 8. CDR3 length equals 15 residues.

CDR3 DNA: TGTGCCAGCAGCCAAAGGCACCTAGGGAACACTGAAGCTTTCTTT. Its protein product is CASSQRHLGNTEAFF. V usage is TRBV6-5 and J usage is TRBJ1-1; no reliable D call. CDR3 length equals 15 residues. In germline, CDR1 is MNHEY, CDR2 SVGAGI. V was trimmed by 6 bases and J by 1 base, leaving 15 bases between them.

The chain is built from TRBV7-8 and TRBJ2-7; TRBD1 matches at 7 bases. V lost 1 base to trimming and J lost 6 bases; unmatched junction nucleotides: 6. This CDR3 comprises 14 residues. Germline V CDR1 and CDR2: SGHVS, FQNEAQ. The CDR3 DNA sequence: TGTGCCAGCAGCTTAGGAGAGGGGGCCCTCGAGCAGTACTTC. Translating gives CASSLGEGALEQYF.

The gene calls are TRBV5-6 and TRBJ1-4, with a weak D call TRBD1 (5 bases). Per germline, CDR1 SGHDT and CDR2 YYEEEE. The CDR3 has 16 residues. Trimming stripped 4 bases from V and 4 bases from J, with 17 bases between. CDR3 sequence: CASSPGRGGDNEKLFF. The CDR3, as DNA: TGTGCCAGCAGCCCGGGGAGGGGAGGTGATAATGAAAAACTGTTTTTT.

The chain uses TRBV7-2 and TRBJ1-1; D not resolved. The CDR3 totals 17 residues. Germline V gene lookup returns CDR1 SGHTA and CDR2 FQGNSA. The V end lost 1 base, the J end lost 0 bases, and 15 bases lay between the germline ends. Here the CDR3 reads CASSLVRRTTMNTEAFF. CDR3 sequence (DNA): TGTGCCAGCAGCTTAGTTAGGCGGACTACAATGAACACTGAAGCTTTCTTT. Full variable domain (outside the CDR3, taken from reference TRBV7-2 and TRBJ1-1): GAGVSQSPSNKVTEKGKDVELRCDPISGHTALYWYRQSLGQGLEFLIYFQGNSAPDKSGLPSDRFSAERTGGSVSTLTIQRTQQEDSAVYLCASSLVRRTTMNTEAFFGQGTRLTVV.

The chain links TRBV6-1 to TRBJ1-1; 8 bases agree with TRBD1. The J segment lost 8 bases and the V segment lost 7 bases, leaving 6 bases of the junction unmatched. There are 12 residues in the CDR3. CDR1 is MNHNS, CDR2 SASEGT, per germline. The CDR3 DNA is TGTGCCAGCATCTACTGGACAGGGGAAGCTTTCTTT. Its protein is CASIYWTGEAFF.

The genes are TRBV7-3 and TRBJ2-2; D gene unclear. The germline V and J ends were trimmed by 4 bases and 4 bases, with 7 bases remaining between them. The CDR3 spans 13 residues. Per the germline V gene, CDR1 is SGHTA and CDR2 is FQGTGA. In DNA, the CDR3 is TGTGCCAGCAGCTCCTCAGGCACCGGGGAGCTGTTTTTT. This codes for CASSSSGTGELFF.

This chain connects TRBV28 to TRBJ2-7, with D possibly TRBD2 on 6 matching bases. The germline V gene has CDR1 MDHEN and CDR2 SYDVKM. V gave up 3 bases and J gave up 4 bases, with 13 bases separating them. CDR3 size: 14 residues. The CDR3 DNA reads as TGTGCCAGCAGTTTCCCGGGGGACGTTTACGAGCAGTACTTC. It encodes CASSFPGDVYEQYF.

The chain joins TRBV7-3 to TRBJ1-1, with no clear D. The CDR3 contains 14 residues. V gave up 7 bases and J gave up 1 base, with 13 bases separating them. Germline values: CDR1 SGHTA, CDR2 FQGTGA. The CDR3, as DNA: TGTGCCAGCAATTTCCACGGGCAGAACACTGAAGCTTTCTTT. Encoded protein: CASNFHGQNTEAFF.

The chain has TRBV5-1 and TRBJ2-7; possibly TRBD1 for D (5 bases). In germline, CDR1 is SGHRS, CDR2 YFSETQ. The CDR3 is 14 amino acids. Trimming removed 5 bases at V and 0 bases at J, with 12 bases between. The CDR3 DNA reads as TGCGCCAGCAGATTTACAGGAGACTCCTACGAGCAGTACTTC. Encoded protein: CASRFTGDSYEQYF.

J is TRBJ2-7 and V is TRBV5-1; the D is unclear. Germline V gives CDR1 SGHRS, CDR2 YFSETQ. The CDR3 is 14 residues long. V lost 5 bases, J lost 1 base, and 13 bases lay in between. CDR3 residues: CASSLWTVSYEQYF. DNA for the CDR3: TGCGCCAGCAGTCTCTGGACGGTTTCCTACGAGCAGTACTTC.

This chain connects TRBV7-7 to TRBJ2-2; no firm D call. V was shortened by 7 bases and J by 0 bases, with 12 bases between the two germline ends. CDR3 length: 15 amino acids. From germline, CDR1 is SSHAT and CDR2 FNYEAQ (reference sequence). CDR3 loop: CASTLNPTNTGELFF. DNA of the CDR3: TGTGCCAGCACGCTTAATCCCACGAACACCGGGGAGCTGTTTTTT. Combining the CDR3 with reference TRBV7-7 and TRBJ2-2 gives the whole variable domain GAGVSQSPRYKVTKRGQDVTLRCDPISSHATLYWYQQALGQGPEFLTYFNYEAQPDKSGLPSDRFSAERPEGSISTLTIQRTEQRDSAMYRCASTLNPTNTGELFFGEGSRLTVL.